One sample yielded the 2 T cell receptor beta chains listed below, sequenced in a study of T-cell memory formation after mild COVID-19 (dated by TCRdb to the early 2020s). The protocol used for the library was 5' RACE. These reads were obtained on an Illumina NovaSeq 6000. The public sequencing data were trimmed at Q25 with fastp and processed into clonotypes with MiXCR by TCRdb, which kept only in-frame beta chains. Merged by CDR3 protein, the rows form single entries marked with the most common genes and DNA. For this sample the table gives roughly 400,000 distinct CDR3 sequences, of which roughly 18% were detected only once. The ten most abundant clones make up roughly a fifth of the sample. What was sequenced was PBMCs or a T cell subset sorted from them (not recorded which). Every receptor here comes from a man aged 18 to 35 who had mild COVID-19 (a few samples of this study predate the infection). The sample titles of this study are shuffled in the database, so cell type and time point are left out; the donor was told from shared clones.

The chain has TRBV12-3 or TRBV12-4 and TRBJ1-6, with 8 bases lining up with TRBD1. J lost 5 bases, V lost 6 bases, and 3 bases had no gene match. The CDR3 covers 14 residues. The CDR3 loop is CASRTGVDNSPLHF. Here the CDR3 DNA reads TGTGCCAGCAGGACAGGGGTCGATAATTCACCCCTCCACTTT.

This chain uses TRBV3-1 with TRBJ2-5; tentative D call: TRBD2 (6 bases). V was trimmed by 4 bases and J by 5 bases, leaving 14 bases between them. The CDR3 has 14 residues. CDR1 is LGHDT and CDR2 is YNNKEL in the germline V gene (reference sequence). CDR3 amino acids: CASSRSPEGETQYF. CDR3 coding DNA: TGTGCCAGCAGCCGCTCCCCGGAGGGGGAGACCCAGTACTTC.